These 18 T cell receptor beta chains were sequenced from one sample in a study of cytomegalovirus exposure and HLA in healthy donors. Primers: 60 Vbeta forward and 13 Jbeta reverse. The table came from immunoSEQ multiplex PCR; TCRdb's copy has only in-frame clones and leaves some out. The sample holds fewer than 200,000 clones, around 82% seen once. The sequencing sample was made of PBMCs. Source of these receptors: a male donor in good health and CMV-seronegative.

The chain joins TRBV28 to TRBJ2-4; 9 bases are a match to TRBD2. In germline, CDR1 is MDHEN, CDR2 SYDVKM. The CDR3 is 19 amino acids. V was clipped by 3 bases and J by 2 bases; unmatched bases: 14. CDR3 loop: CASSFLGWRREGTKNIQYF. CDR3 DNA: TGTGCCAGCAGTTTTTTGGGGTGGCGGCGGGAGGGGACCAAAAACATTCAGTACTTC.

Regarding this clone: The junction departs from germline at one end; a sequencing error may be responsible. The chain combines TRBV27 with TRBJ2-5, with a tentative D call TRBD1 (6 bases). The CDR3 is 14 residues long. CDR1 and CDR2 (germline): MNHEY, SMNVEV (reference sequence). CDR3 in DNA: TGTGCCAGCAGTGAGGGGACATACCAAGAGACCCGGTACTTC. It encodes CASSEGTYQETRYF.

CDR3 sequence reads: CASSAHRGRNTEAFF. The CDR3 DNA follows: TGTGCCAGCAGCGCCCACAGGGGTAGGAACACTGAAGCTTTCTTT. The chain is built from TRBV11-2 and TRBJ1-1, with TRBD1 identical over 7 bases. Losses at the gene ends were 5 bases for V and 1 base for J; bases not matched to a gene: 7. The CDR3 spans 15 residues. Germline-derived CDR1 and CDR2 are SGHAT and FQNNGV.

This clone was seen more than once but under ten times. The chain combines TRBV12-5 with TRBJ2-7; TRBD2 matches at 11 bases. This CDR3 region has 13 residues. V lost 6 bases to trimming and J lost 2 bases; unmatched junction nucleotides: 0. Per germline, CDR1 LGHNT and CDR2 FRNRAP. CDR3 loop: CASGTSGTYEQYF. The CDR3 bases are TGTGCTAGTGGGACTAGCGGGACCTACGAGCAGTACTTC. The full variable domain, completed using reference TRBV12-5 and TRBJ2-7, is DARVTQTPRHKVTEMGQEVTMRCQPILGHNTVFWYRQTMMQGLELLAYFRNRAPLDDSGMPKDRFSAEMPDATLATLKIQPSEPRDSAVYFCASGTSGTYEQYFGPGTRLTVT.

V is TRBV5-4 and J is TRBJ2-7; 7 bases map to TRBD1. The CDR3 has 14 residues. J was trimmed by 2 bases and V by 4 bases; bases with no gene match: 6. CDR1 is SGHNT and CDR2 is YYREEE in the germline V gene (reference sequence). CDR3 residues: CASSNPGQTYEQYF. In DNA, the CDR3 is TGTGCCAGCAGCAACCCGGGACAGACCTACGAGCAGTACTTC.

The V and J genes are TRBV27 and TRBJ2-7; 11 bases agree with TRBD2. Trimming took 3 bases from V and 4 from J; bases not matched to a gene: 2. The CDR3 has 14 amino acids. Looked up from germline, CDR1 is MNHEY and CDR2 is SMNVEV (reference sequence). The DNA for the CDR3 is TGTGCCAGCAGTTTCACTAGCGGGAGTTACGAGCAGTACTTC. It is translated as CASSFTSGSYEQYF.

This clone was seen a single time. This sequence joins TRBV27 and TRBJ2-7; no definite D call. The CDR3 loop spans 15 amino acids. Germline values: CDR1 MNHEY, CDR2 SMNVEV (reference sequence). V gave up 0 bases and J gave up 2 bases, with 11 bases separating them. The DNA for the CDR3 is TGTGCCAGCAGTTTATCCCAGAGGCGCACCTACGAGCAGTACTTC. Protein sequence: CASSLSQRRTYEQYF.

The chain employs TRBV18 and TRBJ1-1, with TRBD1 identical over 9 bases. V was clipped by 3 bases and J by 5 bases; unmatched bases: 10. Germline V gene data show CDR1 as KGHSH and CDR2 as LQKENI. The CDR3 loop spans 16 amino acids. DNA of the CDR3: TGTGCCAGCTCACCTCCCGACCGGGACAGGGTTACTGAAGCTTTCTTT. It is translated as CASSPPDRDRVTEAFF.

The chain combines TRBV7-3 with TRBJ2-1; D may be TRBD1 (6 bases). V was shortened by 5 bases and J by 6 bases, with 14 bases between the two germline ends. The germline gives CDR1 SGHTA, CDR2 FQGTGA. This CDR3 is 14 amino acids long. CDR3: CASSPSGVRNEQFF. The CDR3 nucleotides read TGTGCCAGCAGCCCGTCAGGGGTGCGCAATGAGCAGTTCTTC. The full variable domain, with the rest looked up from reference TRBV7-3 and TRBJ2-1, is GAGVSQTPSNKVTEKGKYVELRCDPISGHTALYWYRQSLGQGPEFLIYFQGTGAADDSGLPNDRFFAVRPEGSVSTLKIQRTERGDSAVYLCASSPSGVRNEQFFGPGTRLTVL.

The DNA of the CDR3 is TGTGCCAGCAGTGAGGCGGCTAGCGGGCGCAATGAGCAGTTCTTC. It encodes CASSEAASGRNEQFF. The chain employs TRBV6-1 and TRBJ2-1; 8 bases align to TRBD2. CDR1 and CDR2 from the germline V gene are MNHNS and SASEGT. J was trimmed by 6 bases and V by 3 bases; bases with no gene match: 7. This CDR3 has 15 amino acids.

This sequence joins TRBV4-3 and TRBJ1-1, with D unresolved. V dropped 0 bases and J dropped 5 bases, with 7 bases sitting between them. Per the germline V gene, CDR1 is LGHNA and CDR2 is YSLEER. The CDR3 has 13 amino acids. CDR3 amino acids: CASSQDGVTEAFF. Here the CDR3 DNA reads TGCGCCAGCAGCCAAGACGGGGTTACTGAAGCTTTCTTT.

The V gene is TRBV29-1, the J gene TRBJ2-4, with 7 bases lining up with TRBD1. This CDR3 region has 14 residues. The V gene end was trimmed by 4 bases and the J gene end by 0 bases; junction bases not matched to a gene: 3. Germline CDR1 reads SQVTM; CDR2 reads ANQGSEA. DNA of the CDR3: TGCAGCGTTGGGGACAGACTAGCCAAAAACATTCAGTACTTC. This sequence encodes CSVGDRLAKNIQYF.

V usage is TRBV7-4 and J usage is TRBJ1-2, with D uncertain. Germline CDR1 reads SGHVT; CDR2 reads SQSDAQ. The length of the CDR3 is 14 residues. V was shortened by 1 base and J by 4 bases, with 10 bases between the two germline ends. The CDR3 DNA is TGTGCCAGCAGCTTAGACGGGGAGAGCTATGGCTACACCTTC. The encoded protein is CASSLDGESYGYTF. Filled out from reference TRBV7-4 and TRBJ1-2, the complete variable domain reads GAGVSQSPRYKVAKRGRDVALRCDSISGHVTLYWYRQTLGQGSEVLTYSQSDAQRDKSGRPSGRFSAERPERSVSTLKIQRTEQGDSAVYLCASSLDGESYGYTFGSGTRLTVV.

The chain employs TRBV30 and TRBJ1-1; TRBD1 might be the D (6 bases). Germline loops: CDR1 GTSNPN, CDR2 SVGIG (reference sequence). V was trimmed by 3 bases and J by 6 bases, leaving 14 bases between them. The CDR3 spans 13 residues. This CDR3 is CAWRRTGIPEAFF. In DNA form, the CDR3 reads TGTGCCTGGAGGAGAACAGGGATCCCTGAAGCTTTCTTT.

The chain employs TRBV19 and TRBJ1-1, with D tentatively TRBD1 (5 bases). Trimming cost V 3 bases and J 4 bases, with 15 bases left between them. CDR1 is LNHDA and CDR2 is SQIVND in the germline V gene (reference sequence). This CDR3 is built from 15 residues. CDR3 bases: TGTGCCAGTAGTATTCGGGGGGGTAGGAGCACTGAAGCTTTCTTT. It translates to CASSIRGGRSTEAFF.

The chain couples TRBV19 to TRBJ2-7; a possible D gene is TRBD1 (5 bases). The CDR3 spans 13 residues. Deletions cut 10 bases from V and 7 bases from J, with 20 bases between. Looked up from germline, CDR1 is LNHDA and CDR2 is SQIVND (reference sequence). The CDR3 loop is CATGPQGLREQYF. The CDR3 DNA sequence: TGTGCCACCGGCCCCCAGGGTTTGCGGGAGCAGTACTTC.

The chain uses TRBV19 and TRBJ1-1; 7 bases map to TRBD1. There are 15 residues in the CDR3. The V gene's germline CDR1 is LNHDA and CDR2 SQIVND (reference sequence). V dropped 1 base and J dropped 2; count of bases not matched to a gene: 4. The chain's CDR3 is CASSIGGTANTEAFF. For the CDR3, the DNA is TGTGCCAGTAGTATAGGCGGGACAGCCAACACTGAAGCTTTCTTT.

The chain uses TRBV19 and TRBJ1-6; D uncertain. The CDR3 is 19 residues long. Germline CDR1 reads LNHDA; CDR2 reads SQIVND (reference sequence). Trimming shortened V by 3 bases and J by 4 bases, and 22 bases separated the two germline ends. CDR3 DNA: TGTGCCAGTAGTATCATGGGCCGATTGACGGAAGGATATAATTCACCCCTCCACTTT. It encodes CASSIMGRLTEGYNSPLHF.